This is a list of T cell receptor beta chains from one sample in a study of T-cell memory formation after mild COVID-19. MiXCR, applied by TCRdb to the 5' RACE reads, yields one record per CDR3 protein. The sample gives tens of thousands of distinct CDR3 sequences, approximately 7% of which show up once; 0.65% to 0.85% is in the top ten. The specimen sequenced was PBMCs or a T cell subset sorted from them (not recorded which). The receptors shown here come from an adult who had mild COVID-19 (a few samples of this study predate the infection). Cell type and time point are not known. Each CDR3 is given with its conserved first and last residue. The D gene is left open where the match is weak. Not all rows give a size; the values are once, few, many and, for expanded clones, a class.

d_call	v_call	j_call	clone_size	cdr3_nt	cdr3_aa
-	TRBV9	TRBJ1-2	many	TGTGCCAGCAGCGTCGCTCCAGGGAATTATGGCTACACCTTC	CASSVAPGNYGYTF
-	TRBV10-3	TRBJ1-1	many	TGTGCCATCAGTGAGTTGGCAGGGAGGGAAACTGAAGCTTTCTTT	CAISELAGRETEAFF
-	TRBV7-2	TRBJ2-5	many	TGTGCCAGCAGCGGAGGGGGGCGACAAGAGACCCAGTACTTC	CASSGGGRQETQYF
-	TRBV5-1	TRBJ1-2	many	TGCGCCAGCAGGATTCGACAGACCTCATATGGCTACACCTTC	CASRIRQTSYGYTF
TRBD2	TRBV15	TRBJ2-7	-	TGTGCCACCAGCAGAGGGGGGACTAGCGGCGCCTACGAGCAGTACTTC	CATSRGGTSGAYEQYF
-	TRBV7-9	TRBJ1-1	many	TGTGCCAGCAGCTTAGGGCAGCAGAACACTGAAGCTTTCTTT	CASSLGQQNTEAFF
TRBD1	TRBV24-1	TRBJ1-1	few	TGTGCCACCAGTGCCGTCGGACAGGGGGCGGCTGAAGCTTTCTTT	CATSAVGQGAAEAFF
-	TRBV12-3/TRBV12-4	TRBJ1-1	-	TGTGCCAGCGATTCCGGGACTTTGAACACTGAAGATTTCTTT	CASDSGTLNTEDFF
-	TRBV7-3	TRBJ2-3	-	TGTGCCAGCAGCCTAGAGACCGGGGGTACGCAGTATTTT	CASSLETGGTQYF
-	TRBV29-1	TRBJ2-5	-	TGCAGCGGTAGGATAGGAGGGGGCGGAGAGACCCAGTACTTC	CSGRIGGGGETQYF
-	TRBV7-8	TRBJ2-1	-	TGTGCCAGCAGCCGCGACTTACCAGCGATAAATGAGCAGTTCTTC	CASSRDLPAINEQFF
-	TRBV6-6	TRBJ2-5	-	TGTGCCAGCAGTTATACGGGACCGAATTCCTGGACCCAGTACTTC	CASSYTGPNSWTQYF
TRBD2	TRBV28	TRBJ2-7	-	TGTGCCAGCAGTTTGAGATCTAGCGGGAGGAGACCGTACTTC	CASSLRSSGRRPYF
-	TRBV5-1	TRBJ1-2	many	TGCGCCAGCAGCTTGGAAGGGAATTCTAACTATGGCTACACCTTC	CASSLEGNSNYGYTF
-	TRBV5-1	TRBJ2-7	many	TGCGCCAGCAGCAAGGGACAAGCCCCCAGGTCCTACGGGCAGTACTTC	CASSKGQAPRSYGQYF
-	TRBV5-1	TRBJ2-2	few	TGCGCCAGCAGCTTACGGGACATTAGGAACGGGGAGCTGTTTTTT	CASSLRDIRNGELFF
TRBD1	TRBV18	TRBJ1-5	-	TGTGCCAGCTCACTTGCCGGGACAGAAAAGAATCAGCCCCAGCATTTT	CASSLAGTEKNQPQHF
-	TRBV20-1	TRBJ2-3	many	TGCAGTGCTAGAAGGGGCCCTAGCACAGATACGCAGTATTTT	CSARRGPSTDTQYF
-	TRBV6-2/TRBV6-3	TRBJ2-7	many	TGTGCCAGCAGCTCGGGACCACCCTACGAGCAGTACTTC	CASSSGPPYEQYF
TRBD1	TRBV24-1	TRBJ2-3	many	TGTGCCACCAGTGATACGGGGACAGGGAGAGGAGATACGCAGTATTTT	CATSDTGTGRGDTQYF